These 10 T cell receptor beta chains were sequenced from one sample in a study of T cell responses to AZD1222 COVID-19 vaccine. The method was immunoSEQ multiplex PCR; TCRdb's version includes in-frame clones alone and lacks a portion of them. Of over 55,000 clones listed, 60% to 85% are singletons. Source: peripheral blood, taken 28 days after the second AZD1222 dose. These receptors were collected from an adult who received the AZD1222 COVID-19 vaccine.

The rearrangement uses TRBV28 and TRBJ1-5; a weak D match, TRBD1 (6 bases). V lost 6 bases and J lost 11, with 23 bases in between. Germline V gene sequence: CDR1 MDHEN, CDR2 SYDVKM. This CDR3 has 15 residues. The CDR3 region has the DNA TGTGCCAGCAGCACAGGCGGGACAATGGGACGGACCCAGCATTTT. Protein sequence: CASSTGGTMGRTQHF. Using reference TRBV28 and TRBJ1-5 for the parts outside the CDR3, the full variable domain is DVKVTQSSRYLVKRTGEKVFLECVQDMDHENMFWYRQDPGLGLRLIYFSYDVKMKEKGDIPEGYSVSREKKERFSLILESASTNQTSMYLCASSTGGTMGRTQHFGDGTRLSIL.

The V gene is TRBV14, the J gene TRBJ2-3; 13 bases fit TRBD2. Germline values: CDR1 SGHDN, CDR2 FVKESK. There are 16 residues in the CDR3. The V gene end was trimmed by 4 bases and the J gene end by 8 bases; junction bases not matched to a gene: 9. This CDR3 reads CASSPRLAGGPLTQYF. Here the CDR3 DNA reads TGTGCCAGCAGCCCGCGACTAGCGGGGGGCCCGCTTACGCAGTATTTT.

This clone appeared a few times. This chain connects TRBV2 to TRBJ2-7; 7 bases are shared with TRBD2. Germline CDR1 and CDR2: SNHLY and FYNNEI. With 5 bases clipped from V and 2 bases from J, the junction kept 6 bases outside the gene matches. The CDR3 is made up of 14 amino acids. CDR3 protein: CASSTGGGPYEQYF. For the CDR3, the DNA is TGTGCCAGCAGTACCGGCGGGGGACCCTACGAGCAGTACTTC. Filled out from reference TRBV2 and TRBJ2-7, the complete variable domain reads EPEVTQTPSHQVTQMGQEVILRCVPISNHLYFYWYRQILGQKVEFLVSFYNNEISEKSEIFDDQFSVERPDGSNFTLKIRSTKLEDSAMYFCASSTGGGPYEQYFGPGTRLTVT.

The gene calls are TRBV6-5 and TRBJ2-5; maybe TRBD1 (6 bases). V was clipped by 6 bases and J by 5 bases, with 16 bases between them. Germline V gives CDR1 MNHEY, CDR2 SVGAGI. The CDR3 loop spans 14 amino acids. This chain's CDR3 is CASSPENRVETQYF. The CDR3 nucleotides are TGTGCCAGCAGCCCGGAGAACAGGGTTGAGACCCAGTACTTC.

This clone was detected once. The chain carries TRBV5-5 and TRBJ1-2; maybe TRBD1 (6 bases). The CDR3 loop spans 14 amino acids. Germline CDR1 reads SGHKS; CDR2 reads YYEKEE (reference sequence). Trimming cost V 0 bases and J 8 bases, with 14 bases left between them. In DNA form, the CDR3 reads TGTGCCAGCAGCTTGGCCGGGGGCGTGGGAGGCTACACCTTC. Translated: CASSLAGGVGGYTF. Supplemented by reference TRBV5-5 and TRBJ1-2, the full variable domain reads DAGVTQSPTHLIKTRGQQVTLRCSPISGHKSVSWYQQVLGQGPQFIFQYYEKEERGRGNFPDRFSARQFPNYSSELNVNALLLGDSALYLCASSLAGGVGGYTFGSGTRLTVV.

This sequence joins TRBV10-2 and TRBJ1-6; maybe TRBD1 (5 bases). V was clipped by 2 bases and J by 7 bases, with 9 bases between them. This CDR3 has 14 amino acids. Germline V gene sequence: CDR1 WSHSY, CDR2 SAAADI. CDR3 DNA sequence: TGCGCCAGCAGTGAGGTGACAGCGAATTCACCCCTCCACTTT. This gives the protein CASSEVTANSPLHF.

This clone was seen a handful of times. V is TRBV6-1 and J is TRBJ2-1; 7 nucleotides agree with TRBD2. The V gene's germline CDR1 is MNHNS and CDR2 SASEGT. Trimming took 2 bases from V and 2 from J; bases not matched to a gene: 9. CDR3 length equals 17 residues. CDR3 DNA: TGTGCCAGCAGTGAAATAGTTGGGGCGGGGGCCTACAATGAGCAGTTCTTC. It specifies CASSEIVGAGAYNEQFF.

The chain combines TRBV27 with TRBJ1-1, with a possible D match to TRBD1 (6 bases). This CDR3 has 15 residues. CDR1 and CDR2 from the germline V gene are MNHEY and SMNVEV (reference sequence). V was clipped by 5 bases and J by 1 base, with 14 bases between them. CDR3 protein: CASSPKRGRNTEAFF. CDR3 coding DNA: TGTGCCAGCAGTCCGAAACGGGGGCGGAACACTGAAGCTTTCTTT.

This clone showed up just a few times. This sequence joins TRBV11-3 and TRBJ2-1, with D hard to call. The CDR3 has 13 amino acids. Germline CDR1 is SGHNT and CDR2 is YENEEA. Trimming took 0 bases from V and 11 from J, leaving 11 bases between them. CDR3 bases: TGTGCCAGCAGCTTAGAGGCCTCTGCGCAGCAGTTCTTC. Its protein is CASSLEASAQQFF.

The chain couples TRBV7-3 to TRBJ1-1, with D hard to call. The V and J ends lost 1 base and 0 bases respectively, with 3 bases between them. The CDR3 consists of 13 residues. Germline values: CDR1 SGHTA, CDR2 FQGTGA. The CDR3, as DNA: TGTGCCAGCAGCTTAAGCCTGAACACTGAAGCTTTCTTT. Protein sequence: CASSLSLNTEAFF.